What follows are 9 T cell receptor beta chains derived from one specimen sequenced in a study of T cell changes during pregnancy in multiple sclerosis. The assay was immunoSEQ multiplex PCR, and TCRdb's table has in-frame clones only and misses some. Among fewer than 40,000 clones listed, roughly 90% were seen once. The material was CD8+ T cells from peripheral blood mononuclear cells, obtained after pregnancy. All receptors come from a female donor with multiple sclerosis, enrolled in a pregnancy study.

With regard to this clone: The sample carries other DNA sequences with the same CDR3. This chain links TRBV9 with TRBJ2-3; TRBD2 matches 11 bases. V dropped 3 bases and J dropped 9; count of bases not matched to a gene: 9. The CDR3 totals 15 residues. Per the germline V gene, CDR1 is SGDLS and CDR2 is YYNGEE. DNA of the CDR3: TGTGCCAGCAGCGGTAGCGGGGGGGCGGTATCGACGCAGTATTTT. The encoded protein is CASSGSGGAVSTQYF.

This chain joins TRBV5-6 and TRBJ1-2, with 8 bases identical to TRBD1. Germline CDR1 SGHDT, CDR2 YYEEEE. This CDR3 region has 15 residues. Germline trimming cut 1 base from V and 4 bases from J; bases unmatched to any gene: 6. The DNA for the CDR3 is TGTGCCAGCAGCTTGTCGTACAGGGGGGGCTATGGCTACACCTTC. Protein: CASSLSYRGGYGYTF. The full variable domain, its missing parts supplied by reference TRBV5-6 and TRBJ1-2, is DAGVTQSPTHLIKTRGQQVTLRCSPKSGHDTVSWYQQALGQGPQFIFQYYEEEERQRGNFPDRFSGHQFPNYSSELNVNALLLGDSALYLCASSLSYRGGYGYTFGSGTRLTVV.

V usage is TRBV7-6 and J usage is TRBJ2-3; D unresolved. This CDR3 spans 12 amino acids. Germline CDR1 and CDR2: SGHVS and FNYEAQ. V shed 1 base and J shed 4 bases, with 3 bases lying between them. CDR3 DNA sequence: TGTGCCAGCAGCTTAGTCTCAGATACGCAGTATTTT. Protein: CASSLVSDTQYF.

The V gene is TRBV6-1, the J gene TRBJ2-2; D unclear. There are 12 residues in the CDR3. The V end lost 5 bases, the J end lost 6 bases, and 7 bases lay between the germline ends. Germline V gene data show CDR1 as MNHNS and CDR2 as SASEGT. CDR3 protein: CASSTNPGELFF. For the CDR3, the DNA is TGTGCCAGCAGTACAAATCCCGGGGAGCTGTTTTTT.

This clone was counted only a few times. The chain has TRBV19 and TRBJ1-1; TRBD1 is a possible D gene (6 bases). This CDR3 comprises 14 residues. The germline CDR1 and CDR2 sequences are LNHDA and SQIVND (reference sequence). Trimming cost V 8 bases and J 4 bases, with 17 bases left between them. CDR3 in DNA: TGTGCCAGTGCCCTCGGGCGGGGGGCCACTGAAGCTTTCTTT. This gives the protein CASALGRGATEAFF.

This chain joins TRBV5-5 and TRBJ2-1; possibly TRBD2 for D (5 bases). Germline-derived CDR1 and CDR2 are SGHKS and YYEKEE (reference sequence). Trimming removed 0 bases from V and 8 bases from J, with 15 bases in between. CDR3 length: 15 residues. The CDR3 reads CASSLETFGGHEQFF. CDR3 sequence (DNA): TGTGCCAGCAGCTTGGAGACCTTCGGCGGGCATGAGCAGTTCTTC.

This clone was seen a single time. The chain uses TRBV6-1 and TRBJ1-1; D possibly corresponds to TRBD1 (6 bases). The CDR3 extends over 14 amino acids. The V gene's germline CDR1 is MNHNS and CDR2 SASEGT. V lost 4 bases and J lost 11, with 20 bases in between. The CDR3 DNA sequence: TGTGCCAGCAGTGCTCACGGACAGTCCTTAAATGCTTTCTTT. This encodes CASSAHGQSLNAFF.

The CDR3 is CASSQEGGSYGYTF. The DNA for the CDR3 is TGTGCCAGCAGCCAAGAGGGGGGTTCCTATGGCTACACCTTC. V gene TRBV4-2 combines with J gene TRBJ1-2; tentative D call: TRBD1 (5 bases). Germline V CDR1 and CDR2: LGHNA, YNFKEQ. With 0 bases removed from V and 4 bases from J, the gap between germline ends came to 9 bases. This CDR3 is built from 14 residues.

The chain links TRBV27 to TRBJ1-2; 8 nucleotides match TRBD1. CDR3 length equals 15 residues. Germline V CDR1 and CDR2: MNHEY, SMNVEV (reference sequence). The V and J ends lost 4 bases and 6 bases, in that order; junction bases with no gene match: 10. CDR3 sequence (DNA): TGTGCCAGCAGTTCCCTGGCAGGGGGCTTCGATGGCTACACCTTC. It translates to CASSSLAGGFDGYTF.